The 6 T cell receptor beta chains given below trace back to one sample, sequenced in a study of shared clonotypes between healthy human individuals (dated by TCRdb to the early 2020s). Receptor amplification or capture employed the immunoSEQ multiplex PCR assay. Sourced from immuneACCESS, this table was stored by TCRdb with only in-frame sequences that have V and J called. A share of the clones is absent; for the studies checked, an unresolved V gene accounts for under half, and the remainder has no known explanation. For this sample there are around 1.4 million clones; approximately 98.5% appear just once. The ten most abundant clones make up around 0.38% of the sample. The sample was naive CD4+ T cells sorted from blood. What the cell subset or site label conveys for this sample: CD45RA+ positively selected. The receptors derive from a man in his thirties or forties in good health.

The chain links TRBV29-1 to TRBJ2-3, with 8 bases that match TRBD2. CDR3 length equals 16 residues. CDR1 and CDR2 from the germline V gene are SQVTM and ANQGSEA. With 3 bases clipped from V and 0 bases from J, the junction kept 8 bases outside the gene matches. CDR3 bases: TGCAGCGTTGACCCTACTAGCGGATCTAGCACAGATACGCAGTATTTT. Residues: CSVDPTSGSSTDTQYF.

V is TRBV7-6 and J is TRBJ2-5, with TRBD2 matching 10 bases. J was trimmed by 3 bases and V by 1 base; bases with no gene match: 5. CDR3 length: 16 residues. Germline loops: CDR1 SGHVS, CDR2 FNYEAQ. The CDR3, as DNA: TGTGCCAGCAGCTTAGGCACTAGCGGGGATAAAGAGACCCAGTACTTC. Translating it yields CASSLGTSGDKETQYF.

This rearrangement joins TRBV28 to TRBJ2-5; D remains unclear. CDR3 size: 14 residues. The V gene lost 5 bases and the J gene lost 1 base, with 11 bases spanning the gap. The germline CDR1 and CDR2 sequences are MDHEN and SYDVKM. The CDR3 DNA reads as TGTGCCAGCAGTCTCTACACCGCCCAAGAGACCCAGTACTTC. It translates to CASSLYTAQETQYF.

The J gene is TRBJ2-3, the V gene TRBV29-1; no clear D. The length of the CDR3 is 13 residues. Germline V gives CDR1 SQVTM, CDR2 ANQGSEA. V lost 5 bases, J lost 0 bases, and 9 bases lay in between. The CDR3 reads CSVRHLSTDTQYF. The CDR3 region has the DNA TGCAGCGTTAGACACCTTAGCACAGATACGCAGTATTTT.

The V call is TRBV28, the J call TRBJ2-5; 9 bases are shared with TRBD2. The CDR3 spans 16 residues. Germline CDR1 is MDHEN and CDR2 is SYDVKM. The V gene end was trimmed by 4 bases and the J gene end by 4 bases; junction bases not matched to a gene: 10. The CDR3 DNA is TGTGCCAGCAGTTCACCGCGCGGGAGGGAAGGAGAGACCCAGTACTTC. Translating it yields CASSSPRGREGETQYF. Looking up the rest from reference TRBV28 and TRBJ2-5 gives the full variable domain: DVKVTQSSRYLVKRTGEKVFLECVQDMDHENMFWYRQDPGLGLRLIYFSYDVKMKEKGDIPEGYSVSREKKERFSLILESASTNQTSMYLCASSSPRGREGETQYFGPGTRLLVL.

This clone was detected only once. CDR3 loop: CASSLSGRAEDTQYF. The CDR3, as DNA: TGTGCCAGCAGCTTAAGCGGGAGGGCCGAAGATACGCAGTATTTT. The chain has TRBV11-2 and TRBJ2-3; 10 positions agree with TRBD2. Germline V gene lookup returns CDR1 SGHAT and CDR2 FQNNGV. The junction had 4 bases not matched to a gene; V was cut back by 2 bases and J by 5 bases. The CDR3 sequence is 15 residues long.